These 2 T cell receptor beta chains originate from one sample sequenced in a study of T cell changes during pregnancy in multiple sclerosis. Assay: immunoSEQ multiplex PCR; the TCRdb copy retains only in-frame clones and omits some. Of roughly 38,000 clones detected, about 90% appear once; the ten largest clones hold 0.7% to 1%. Source: CD4+ T cells from peripheral blood mononuclear cells, taken before pregnancy. The receptors shown here come from a female donor with multiple sclerosis, enrolled in a pregnancy study.

This clone appeared once. The chain combines TRBV9 with TRBJ2-2; maybe TRBD2 (5 bases). The germline V gene encodes CDR1 SGDLS and CDR2 YYNGEE. V was pared by 4 bases and J by 2 bases, with 12 bases between. The CDR3 contains 15 residues. CDR3 nucleotides: TGTGCCAGCAGCCCTGCCCCTAGCAACACCGGGGAGCTGTTTTTT. It translates to CASSPAPSNTGELFF.

The chain uses TRBV25-1 and TRBJ2-2; D is possibly TRBD1 (5 bases). V was clipped by 2 bases and J by 4 bases, with 8 bases between them. Per the germline V gene, CDR1 is MGHDK and CDR2 is SYGVNS. The CDR3 is 14 residues long. The CDR3 reads CASSEGRATGELFF. The CDR3 DNA is TGTGCCAGCAGTGAAGGCAGGGCCACCGGGGAGCTGTTTTTT.